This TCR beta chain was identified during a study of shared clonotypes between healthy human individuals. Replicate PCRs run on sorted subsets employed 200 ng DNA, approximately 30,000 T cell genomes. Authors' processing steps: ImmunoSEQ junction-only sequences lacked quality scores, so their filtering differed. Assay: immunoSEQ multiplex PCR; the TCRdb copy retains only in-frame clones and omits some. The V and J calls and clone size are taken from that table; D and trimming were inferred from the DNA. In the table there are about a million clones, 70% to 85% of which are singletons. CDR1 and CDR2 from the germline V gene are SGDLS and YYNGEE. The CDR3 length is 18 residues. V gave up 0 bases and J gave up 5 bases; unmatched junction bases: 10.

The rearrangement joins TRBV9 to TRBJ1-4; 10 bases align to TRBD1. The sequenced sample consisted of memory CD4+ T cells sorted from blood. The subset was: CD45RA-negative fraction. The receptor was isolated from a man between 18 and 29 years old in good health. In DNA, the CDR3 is TGTGCCAGCAGCGTAGGTCCGGGACAGGGGACCAGAAATGAAAAACTGTTTTTT. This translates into CASSVGPGQGTRNEKLFF.